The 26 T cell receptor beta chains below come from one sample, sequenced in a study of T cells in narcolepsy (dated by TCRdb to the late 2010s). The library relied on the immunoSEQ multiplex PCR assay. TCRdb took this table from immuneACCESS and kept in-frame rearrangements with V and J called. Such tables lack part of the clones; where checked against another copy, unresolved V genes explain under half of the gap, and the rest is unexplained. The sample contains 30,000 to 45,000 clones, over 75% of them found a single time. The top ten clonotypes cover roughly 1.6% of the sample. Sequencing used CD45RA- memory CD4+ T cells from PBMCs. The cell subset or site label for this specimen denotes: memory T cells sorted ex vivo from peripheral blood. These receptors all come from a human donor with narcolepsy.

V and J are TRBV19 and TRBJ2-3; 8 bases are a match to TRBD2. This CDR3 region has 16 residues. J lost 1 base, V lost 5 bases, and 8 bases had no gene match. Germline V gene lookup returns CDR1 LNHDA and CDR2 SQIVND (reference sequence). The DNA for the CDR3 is TGTGCCAGTAGTGCCCGTACTAGCGGAGGCACAGATACGCAGTATTTT. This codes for CASSARTSGGTDTQYF.

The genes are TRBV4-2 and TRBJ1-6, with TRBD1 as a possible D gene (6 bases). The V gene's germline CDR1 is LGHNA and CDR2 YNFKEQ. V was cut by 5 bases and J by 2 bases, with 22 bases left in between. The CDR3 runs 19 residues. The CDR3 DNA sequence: TGTGCCAGCAGCTACACCGGGACAAAGGGGTCGGCCTATAATTCACCCCTCCACTTT. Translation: CASSYTGTKGSAYNSPLHF.

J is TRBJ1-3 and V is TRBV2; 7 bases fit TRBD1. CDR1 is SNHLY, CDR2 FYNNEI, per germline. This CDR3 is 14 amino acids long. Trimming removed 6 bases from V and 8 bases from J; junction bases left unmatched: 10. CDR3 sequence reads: CASSKTGLADTIYF. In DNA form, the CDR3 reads TGTGCCAGCAGCAAGACAGGGTTGGCGGACACCATATATTTT.

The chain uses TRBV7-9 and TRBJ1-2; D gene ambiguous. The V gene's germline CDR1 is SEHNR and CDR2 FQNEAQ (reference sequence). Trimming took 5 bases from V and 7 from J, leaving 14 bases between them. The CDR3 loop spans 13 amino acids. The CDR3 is CASSPSEYSGYTF. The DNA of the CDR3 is TGTGCCAGCAGCCCCTCCGAATACTCTGGCTACACCTTC.

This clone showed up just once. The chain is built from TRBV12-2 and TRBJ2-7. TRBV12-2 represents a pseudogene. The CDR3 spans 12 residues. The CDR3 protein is CASRPTGGEQYF. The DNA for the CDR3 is TGTGCAAGTCGTCCGACTGGGGGAGAGCAGTACTTC.

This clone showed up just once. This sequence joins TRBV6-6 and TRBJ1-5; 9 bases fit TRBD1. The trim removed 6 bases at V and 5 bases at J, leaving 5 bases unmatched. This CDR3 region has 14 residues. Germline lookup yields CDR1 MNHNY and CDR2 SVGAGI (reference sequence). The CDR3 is CASSGTGLYQPQHF. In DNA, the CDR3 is TGTGCCAGCAGCGGGACAGGGCTATATCAGCCCCAGCATTTT.

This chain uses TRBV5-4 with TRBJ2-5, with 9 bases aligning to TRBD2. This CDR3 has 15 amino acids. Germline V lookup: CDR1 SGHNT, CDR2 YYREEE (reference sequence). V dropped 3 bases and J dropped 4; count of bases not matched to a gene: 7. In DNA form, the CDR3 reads TGTGCCAGCAGCTACGAGCGGGGGGCCGGAGAGACCCAGTACTTC. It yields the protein CASSYERGAGETQYF.

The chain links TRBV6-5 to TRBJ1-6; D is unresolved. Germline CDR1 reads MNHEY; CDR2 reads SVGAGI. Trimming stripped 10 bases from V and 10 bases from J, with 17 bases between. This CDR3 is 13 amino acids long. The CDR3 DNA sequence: TGTGCCACCGGAATGGGTTCAAGGTCACCCCTCCACTTT. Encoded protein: CATGMGSRSPLHF.

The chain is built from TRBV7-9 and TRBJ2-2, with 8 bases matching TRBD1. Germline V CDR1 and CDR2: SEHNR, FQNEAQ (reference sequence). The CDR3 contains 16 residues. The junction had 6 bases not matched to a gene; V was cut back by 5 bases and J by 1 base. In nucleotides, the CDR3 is TGTGCCAGCAGCCGATCGACAGGGGAGAACACCGGGGAGCTGTTTTTT. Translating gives CASSRSTGENTGELFF. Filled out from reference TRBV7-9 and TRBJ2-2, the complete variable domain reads DTGVSQNPRHKITKRGQNVTFRCDPISEHNRLYWYRQTLGQGPEFLTYFQNEAQLEKSRLLSDRFSAERPKGSFSTLEIQRTEQGDSAMYLCASSRSTGENTGELFFGEGSRLTVL.

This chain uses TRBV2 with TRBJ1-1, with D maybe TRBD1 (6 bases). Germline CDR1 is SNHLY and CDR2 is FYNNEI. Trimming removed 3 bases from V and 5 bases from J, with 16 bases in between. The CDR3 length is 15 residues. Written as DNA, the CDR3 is TGTGCCAGCAGTGACACATCAGGGGCCACAACTGAAGCTTTCTTT. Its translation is CASSDTSGATTEAFF.

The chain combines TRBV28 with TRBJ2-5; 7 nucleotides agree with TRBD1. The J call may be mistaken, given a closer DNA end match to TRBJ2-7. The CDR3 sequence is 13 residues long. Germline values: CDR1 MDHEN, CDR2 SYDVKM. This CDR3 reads CASHPTGTYEQYF. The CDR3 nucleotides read TGTGCCAGCCATCCGACAGGGACCTACGAGCAGTACTTC.

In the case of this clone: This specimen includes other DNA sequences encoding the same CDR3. CDR3 nucleotide sequence: TGTGCCAGCTCACGGGACAGGGGACGACAGCCCCAGCATTTT. As protein: CASSRDRGRQPQHF. V gene TRBV18 combines with J gene TRBJ1-5; 10 bases align to TRBD1. Looked up from germline, CDR1 is KGHSH and CDR2 is LQKENI. Trimming took 4 bases from V and 7 from J; bases not matched to a gene: 4. CDR3 length: 14 amino acids.

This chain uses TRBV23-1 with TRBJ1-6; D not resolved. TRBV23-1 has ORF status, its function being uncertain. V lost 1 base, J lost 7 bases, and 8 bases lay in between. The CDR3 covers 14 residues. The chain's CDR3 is CASSQWGRNSPLHF. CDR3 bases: TGCGCCAGCAGTCAATGGGGTAGGAATTCACCCCTCCACTTT.

CDR3 protein: CASSLGGRGIPEETQYF. The CDR3 nucleotides are TGCGCCAGCAGCTTGGGGGGGCGCGGGATACCGGAGGAGACCCAGTACTTC. This rearrangement joins TRBV5-1 to TRBJ2-5; D is tentatively TRBD1 or TRBD2 (6 bases each). With 0 bases removed from V and 5 bases from J, the gap between germline ends came to 20 bases. This CDR3 is built from 17 residues. Per germline, CDR1 SGHRS and CDR2 YFSETQ.

CDR3 in DNA: TGTGCCAGCAGTTACTCCTCTAGGCATAACTATGGCTACACCTTC. This translates into CASSYSSRHNYGYTF. This chain uses TRBV6-5 with TRBJ1-2; no firm D call. The CDR3 totals 15 residues. Per germline, CDR1 MNHEY and CDR2 SVGAGI. Trimming took off 0 bases at V and 1 base at J, with 9 bases between the two ends.

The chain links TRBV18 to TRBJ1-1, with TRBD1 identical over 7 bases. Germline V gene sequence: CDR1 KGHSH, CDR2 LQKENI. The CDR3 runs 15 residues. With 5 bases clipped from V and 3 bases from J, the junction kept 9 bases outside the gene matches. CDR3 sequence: CASSYYSGQYTEAFF. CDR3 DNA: TGTGCCAGCTCATACTACTCGGGACAGTACACTGAAGCTTTCTTT. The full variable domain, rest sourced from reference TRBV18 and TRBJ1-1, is NAGVMQNPRHLVRRRGQEARLRCSPMKGHSHVYWYRQLPEEGLKFMVYLQKENIIDESGMPKERFSAEFPKEGPSILRIQQVVRGDSAAYFCASSYYSGQYTEAFFGQGTRLTVV.

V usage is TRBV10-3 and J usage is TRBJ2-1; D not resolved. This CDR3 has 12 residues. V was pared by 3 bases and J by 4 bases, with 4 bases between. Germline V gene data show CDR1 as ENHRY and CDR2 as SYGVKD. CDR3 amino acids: CAISDGYNEQFF. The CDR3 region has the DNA TGTGCCATCAGTGACGGGTACAATGAGCAGTTCTTC.

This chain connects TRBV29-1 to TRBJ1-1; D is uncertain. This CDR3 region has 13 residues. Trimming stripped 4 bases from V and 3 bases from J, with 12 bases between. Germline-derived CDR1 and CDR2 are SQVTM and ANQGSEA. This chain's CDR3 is CSVVQKFYTEAFF. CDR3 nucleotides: TGCAGCGTTGTCCAAAAATTTTACACTGAAGCTTTCTTT.

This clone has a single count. CDR3 sequence: CASSQDPATTTQYF. The CDR3 nucleotides are TGTGCCAGCAGCCAAGATCCAGCTACTACGACGCAGTACTTC. J is TRBJ2-7 and V is TRBV14; D not certain. V gave up 0 bases and J gave up 9 bases, with 15 bases separating them. Looked up from germline, CDR1 is SGHDN and CDR2 is FVKESK. This CDR3 has 14 amino acids. The full variable domain, in which reference TRBV14 and TRBJ2-7 provide the parts outside the CDR3, is EAGVTQFPSHSVIEKGQTVTLRCDPISGHDNLYWYRRVMGKEIKFLLHFVKESKQDESGMPNNRFLAERTGGTYSTLKVQPAELEDSGVYFCASSQDPATTTQYFGPGTRLTVT.

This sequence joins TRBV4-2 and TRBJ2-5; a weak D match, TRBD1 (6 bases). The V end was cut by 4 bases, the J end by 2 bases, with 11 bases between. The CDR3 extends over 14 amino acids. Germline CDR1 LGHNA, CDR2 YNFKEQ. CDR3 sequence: CASSLRQGQETQYF. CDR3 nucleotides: TGTGCCAGCAGCCTTCGGCAGGGGCAAGAGACCCAGTACTTC.

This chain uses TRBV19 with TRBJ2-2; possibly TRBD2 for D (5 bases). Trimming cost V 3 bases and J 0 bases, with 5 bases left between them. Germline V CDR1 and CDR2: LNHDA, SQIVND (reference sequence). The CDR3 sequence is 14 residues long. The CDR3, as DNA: TGTGCCAGTAGTATGAGGGCGAACACCGGGGAGCTGTTTTTT. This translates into CASSMRANTGELFF.

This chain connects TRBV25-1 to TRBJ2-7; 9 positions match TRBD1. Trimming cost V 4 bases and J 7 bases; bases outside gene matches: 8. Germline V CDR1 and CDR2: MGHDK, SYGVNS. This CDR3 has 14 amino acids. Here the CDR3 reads CASSGDRAWGEQYF. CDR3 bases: TGTGCCAGCAGTGGGGACAGGGCTTGGGGGGAGCAGTACTTC.

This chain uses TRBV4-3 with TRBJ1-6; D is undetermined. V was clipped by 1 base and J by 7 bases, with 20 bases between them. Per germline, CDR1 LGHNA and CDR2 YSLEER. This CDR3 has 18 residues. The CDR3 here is CASSQAHSATMGNSPLHF. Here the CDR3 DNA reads TGCGCCAGCAGCCAAGCCCACAGTGCAACTATGGGAAATTCACCCCTCCACTTT.

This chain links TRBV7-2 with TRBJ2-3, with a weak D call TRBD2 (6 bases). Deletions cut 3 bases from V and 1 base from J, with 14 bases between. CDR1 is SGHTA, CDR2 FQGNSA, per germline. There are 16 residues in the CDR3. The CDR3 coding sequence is TGTGCCAGCAGCTTCCGTAGCGGCGCCGGCACAGATACGCAGTATTTT. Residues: CASSFRSGAGTDTQYF.

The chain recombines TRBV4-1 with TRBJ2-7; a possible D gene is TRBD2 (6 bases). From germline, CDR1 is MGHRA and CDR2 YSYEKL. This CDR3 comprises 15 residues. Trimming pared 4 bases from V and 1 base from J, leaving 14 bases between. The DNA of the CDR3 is TGCGCCAGCAGCCCATCACTAGCAGCTTCCTACGAGCAGTACTTC. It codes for CASSPSLAASYEQYF.

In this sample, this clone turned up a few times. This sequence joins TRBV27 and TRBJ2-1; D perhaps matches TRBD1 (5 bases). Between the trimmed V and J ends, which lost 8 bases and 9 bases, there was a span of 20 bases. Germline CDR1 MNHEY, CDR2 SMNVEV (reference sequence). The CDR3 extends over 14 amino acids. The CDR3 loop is CASGLGRLRTEQFF. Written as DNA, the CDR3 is TGTGCCAGCGGATTGGGGCGATTGAGGACTGAGCAGTTCTTC.